Sequencing of this T cell receptor beta chain was carried out in a study of a mutant IDH1 vaccine in newly diagnosed glioma (dated by TCRdb to about 2021). Context from the whole study: Eight vaccinations were administered to patients in weeks 1, 3, 5, 7, 11, 15, 19 and 23, corresponding to visits V03 through V10. Before enrollment, patients had received standard therapy of radiotherapy alone, temozolomide alone, or radiochemotherapy with temozolomide; most received the combination. Peripheral blood was drawn at six visits: V03 (baseline), V05, V07, V10, V12 and V13. Of the 32 patients who were treated, about 62% were male and 37.5% were female, and the mean age was about 37 years. Longitudinal TCRB deep sequencing was done for some 26 treated patients, wherever samples were available for exploratory analyses. Vaccination started 4-6 weeks after radiotherapy alone, or was given together with temozolomide cycles in the groups whose treatment included chemotherapy.

Reading the label with the study, this specimen's time point is: week 23, last vaccination. A 20-mer mutant IDH1 peptide at 300 micrograms in Montanide made up each vaccine dose, which was injected subcutaneously together with topical imiquimod. Newly diagnosed WHO grade 3 or 4 IDH1-mutant astrocytomas showing loss of nuclear ATRX were present in the donors. The samples were drawn from NOA16, a multicentre, single-arm, open-label phase I trial in Germany that tested a mutant IDH1 peptide vaccine in humans for the first time. Genomic DNA for TCRB sequencing was extracted from EDTA blood using the DNeasy Blood and Tissue Kit. Libraries were made using the immunoSEQ multiplex PCR assay. The hsTCRB Kit was used according to the manufacturer's protocol to amplify rearranged TCR beta chain sequences. An Illumina MiSeq was used to sequence the TCRB libraries. As for how the authors treated the data: The proprietary platform of the kit vendor was used for demultiplexing, trimming and gene mapping. Sourced from immuneACCESS, this table was stored by TCRdb with only in-frame sequences that have V and J called. A share of the clones is absent; for the studies checked, an unresolved V gene accounts for under half, and the remainder has no known explanation. The DNA gave D and trimming, while V, J and clone size come from that table. For this sample the table gives around 40,000 clones, of which roughly 84% were detected only once. The ten largest clones represent about 2.2% of the sample.

As concerns this clone: No cognate antigen has been identified for it. No qualities accompany the bases; no much larger clone lies one base away.

From V the trimming removes 8 bases and from J it removes 7 bases, while the gene matches leave 13 bases of the junction unaccounted for. The CDR3 starts with the cysteine, ends with the phenylalanine, and has 14 residues. CDR3 DNA is the only sequence kept; it has 42 bases, read in frame from the first base. The germline V gene supplies CDR1 MNHEY and CDR2 SVGAGI. Here is what the overall study found, with its caveats: According to the authors, sample limitations meant that analyses of patient blood samples could not be reproduced. Selection of PBMC samples for TCRB deep sequencing was based on availability. Across multiple MHC alleles, vaccine-induced immune responses were seen in around 93% of patients. Pseudoprogression appeared unrelated to alterations in the top peripheral T cell clonotypes detected by TCRB sequencing.

The clonotype was recovered from a woman between 18 and 30 years old with glioma. Some clones in this sample may be carry-over from other donors' samples. The rearranged segments are TRBV6-5 and TRBJ2-5; 7 central bases correspond to TRBD2. Sequences were derived from PBMCs, sampled from a glioma patient whose treatment included an IDH1 peptide vaccine. The CDR3 in this case is CASGGETMDSTQYF. The nucleotide sequence is given as TGTGCCAGCGGGGGGGAAACGATGGATTCGACCCAGTACTTC.